Listed below are T cell receptor beta chains from one sample, sequenced in a study of blood T cells in healthy people across ages. TCRdb independently ran MiXCR on the 5' RACE reads; one entry per CDR3 protein. The table lists about 680,000 distinct CDR3 sequences, around half of them singletons, with around a third in the top ten. The sequenced sample consisted of blood. The receptors here all came from a woman aged 60 to 75 in good health. CDR3s include the opening cysteine and the closing phenylalanine or tryptophan. D genes are given only for firm matches. The size of a clone is reported for some rows only, either as once, few or many, or as a class for expanded clones.

j_gene,abundance,v_gene,d_gene,CDR3aa,CDR3nt
TRBJ2-7,-,TRBV7-2,-,CASSLMMAYEQYF,TGTGCCAGCAGCTTAATGATGGCTTACGAGCAGTACTTC
TRBJ2-2,-,TRBV7-3,-,CASSPQAGELFF,TGTGCCAGCAGCCCCCAGGCTGGGGAACTGTTTTTT
TRBJ1-3,few,TRBV4-2,TRBD1,CASSQVIGTGGYTIYF,TGTGCCAGCAGCCAAGTTATCGGGACAGGGGGGTACACCATATATTTT
TRBJ2-7,-,TRBV6-5,TRBD2,CASTQRGGSSNEQYF,TGTGCCAGCACCCAACGGGGCGGGAGCTCCAATGAGCAGTACTTC
TRBJ2-7,few,TRBV20-1,-,CSARDVYAGEQYF,TGCAGTGCTAGAGACGTTTACGCGGGGGAGCAGTACTTC
TRBJ1-1,once,TRBV20-1,-,CNAIGPSGGTEAFF,TGCAATGCAATCGGGCCCAGTGGAGGCACTGAAGCTTTCTTT
TRBJ2-3,-,TRBV25-1,TRBD1,CASSGPGDRDPDTQYF,TGTGCCAGCAGTGGACCTGGGGACAGGGATCCAGATACGCAGTATTTT
TRBJ2-5,-,TRBV7-2,-,CASRAGQKQETQYF,TGTGCCAGCAGGGCGGGGCAGAAACAAGAGACCCAGTACTTC
TRBJ2-1,-,TRBV5-1,-,CASSLVRTGVDEQFF,TGCGCCAGCAGCTTGGTAAGAACGGGGGTTGATGAGCAGTTCTTC
TRBJ2-1,many,TRBV20-1,-,CSARSGANNEQFF,TGCAGTGCTAGATCGGGTGCGAACAATGAGCAGTTCTTC
TRBJ2-5,few,TRBV9,-,CASSVGNGRVETQYF,TGTGCCAGCAGCGTAGGGAACGGGAGAGTGGAGACCCAGTACTTC
TRBJ2-4,few,TRBV18,TRBD1,CASSPDSGQGTRNIQYF,TGTGCCAGCTCACCAGATTCGGGACAGGGGACCAGGAACATTCAGTACTTC
TRBJ1-4,-,TRBV5-1,-,CASSVTDATNEKLFF,TGCGCCAGCAGCGTAACAGATGCAACTAATGAAAAACTGTTTTTT
TRBJ2-7,-,TRBV11-2,-,CASSLVAGEFYEQYF,TGTGCCAGCAGCTTGGTGGCAGGGGAGTTCTACGAGCAGTACTTC
TRBJ1-2,-,TRBV27,-,CASSLIAPGGGYGYTF,TGTGCCAGCAGTTTAATCGCGCCAGGCGGCGGCTATGGCTACACCTTC
TRBJ2-5,few,TRBV7-6,-,CASSLEGWKTQYF,TGTGCCAGCAGCTTGGAAGGATGGAAGACCCAGTACTTC
TRBJ2-7,many,TRBV11-1,-,CASSPQGPLTSYEQYF,TGTGCCAGCAGCCCCCAGGGACCCTTGACATCCTACGAGCAGTACTTC
TRBJ1-2,-,TRBV29-1,TRBD1,CSVEDLQDRVGYTF,TGCAGCGTTGAAGATCTTCAGGACAGGGTTGGCTACACCTTC
TRBJ2-3,-,TRBV6-1,TRBD2,CASIRSGISTDTQYF,TGTGCCAGCATAAGGAGCGGGATTAGCACAGATACGCAGTATTTT
TRBJ2-5,-,TRBV27,-,CASGRAQDNQETQYF,TGTGCCAGCGGGCGAGCGCAGGATAATCAAGAGACCCAGTACTTC
TRBJ2-7,-,TRBV5-1,-,CASSPKDTNEQYF,TGCGCCAGCAGCCCAAAGGACACCAACGAGCAGTACTTC
TRBJ2-1,-,TRBV9,TRBD2,CASSVPGTSGNNEQFF,TGTGCCAGCAGCGTCCCCGGGACTAGCGGAAACAATGAGCAGTTCTTC
TRBJ2-7,-,TRBV7-2,-,CASSGGGKVWYEQYF,TGTGCCAGCAGCGGAGGCGGGAAGGTATGGTACGAGCAGTACTTC
TRBJ2-7,few,TRBV20-1,-,CSATWTEDYEQYF,TGCAGTGCCACTTGGACGGAGGACTACGAGCAGTACTTC
TRBJ2-3,-,TRBV20-1,-,CSAITDYSTGTQYF,TGCAGTGCAATCACGGACTACAGCACAGGTACGCAGTATTTT
TRBJ2-1,-,TRBV4-3,TRBD1,CASSPDRGRDEQFF,TGCGCCAGCAGCCCGGACAGGGGTAGGGATGAGCAGTTCTTC